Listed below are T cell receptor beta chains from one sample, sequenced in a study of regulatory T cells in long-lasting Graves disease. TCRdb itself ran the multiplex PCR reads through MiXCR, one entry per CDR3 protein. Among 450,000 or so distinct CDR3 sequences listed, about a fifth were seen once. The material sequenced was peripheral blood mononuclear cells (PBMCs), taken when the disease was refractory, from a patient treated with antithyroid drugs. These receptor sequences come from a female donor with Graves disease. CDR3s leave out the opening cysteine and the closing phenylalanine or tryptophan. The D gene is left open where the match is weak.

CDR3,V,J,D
ASSLNGQETQY,TRBV12-3/TRBV12-4,TRBJ2-5,-
ASRSGLLYEQY,TRBV28,TRBJ2-7,-
ASSERTKYNEQF,TRBV2,TRBJ2-1,-
ASSYIGQRGTRYGYT,TRBV6-5,TRBJ1-2,-
ASSVVRGNTGELF,TRBV3-1,TRBJ2-2,-
ASSHGGSGNTEAF,TRBV6-1,TRBJ1-1,-
ASSYDRTYPYEQY,TRBV11-2,TRBJ2-7,-
ASSQGHSKSYGYT,TRBV14,TRBJ1-2,-
ASSLMADRYQPQH,TRBV7-8,TRBJ1-5,-
SATDRDSLYGYT,TRBV20-1,TRBJ1-2,TRBD1
ASSPQRDPRNTEAF,TRBV7-6,TRBJ1-1,-
ASSVNLGAGASLNTGELF,TRBV19,TRBJ2-2,-
SAPEGLAGGKEQY,TRBV20-1,TRBJ2-7,TRBD2
ASSYRPGTGRPEAF,TRBV6-9,TRBJ1-1,TRBD1
ASSLEGMPGGNTEAF,TRBV7-9,TRBJ1-1,-
ASSPGQRLNTEAF,TRBV28,TRBJ1-1,TRBD1
ATSRDRGRTTGELF,TRBV15,TRBJ2-2,TRBD1
ASSTTRAGELF,TRBV11-3,TRBJ2-2,-
ASSIAPGKETQY,TRBV28,TRBJ2-5,-
ASGIEDTEAF,TRBV7-9,TRBJ1-1,-
ASSWAGGAHYGYT,TRBV27,TRBJ1-2,TRBD1
ASSSTGGLAASYEQY,TRBV7-9,TRBJ2-7,TRBD2
SVVLAGDYEQY,TRBV29-1,TRBJ2-7,TRBD2
ASSRSMGSWNTEAF,TRBV5-6,TRBJ1-1,-
ATNRDIYGYT,TRBV11-2,TRBJ1-2,-
ASSDGTPGY,TRBV11-2,TRBJ2-7,-
ASTTTRRSSNQPQH,TRBV2,TRBJ1-5,-
ASSKRWTSGPYEQY,TRBV25-1,TRBJ2-7,TRBD2
ASRGGGRVRETQY,TRBV6-1,TRBJ2-5,-
AISEPTRGGETQY,TRBV10-3,TRBJ2-5,-
ASSLPREGPFYGYT,TRBV7-2,TRBJ1-2,-